These 25 T cell receptor beta chains came from one sample sequenced in a study of T cells expressing NK-cell markers. TCRdb reprocessed the 5' RACE reads and keeps a single row for each CDR3 protein, giving no DNA. Its listing shows 400,000 to 450,000 distinct CDR3 sequences. The sample comprised blood T cells: a sorted CD56 or NKG2C T cell subset, CD4+ or CD8+ T cells, or bulk PBMC T cells (not recorded which). The origin of the receptors is a woman aged 18 to 69 in good health.

The chain employs TRBV4-2 and TRBJ2-7; TCRdb's D gene call, TRBD2, goes unchecked for lack of DNA. CDR3 size: 18 residues. Per germline, CDR1 LGHNA and CDR2 YNFKEQ. This chain's CDR3 is CASSLSPGTSGRGNEQYF.

The V call is TRBV11-1, the J call TRBJ2-6; TCRdb indicates TRBD1, and absent DNA this call remains unverified. This CDR3 is 19 amino acids long. Germline V gene sequence: CDR1 SGHAT, CDR2 FQDESV (reference sequence). This CDR3 reads CASSKRGQGALEGANVLTF. The full variable domain, in which reference TRBV11-1 and TRBJ2-6 provide the parts outside the CDR3, is EAEVAQSPRYKITEKSQAVAFWCDPISGHATLYWYRQILGQGPELLVQFQDESVVDDSQLPKDRFSAERLKGVDSTLKIQPAELGDSAMYLCASSKRGQGALEGANVLTFGAGSRLTVL.

The J gene is TRBJ2-2, the V gene TRBV20-1; TCRdb's D gene call, TRBD1, goes unchecked for lack of DNA. The CDR3 length is 13 residues. The germline CDR1 and CDR2 sequences are DFQATT and SNEGSKA (reference sequence). CDR3 region: CSASEGQTGELFF.

This chain uses TRBV7-3 with TRBJ2-7; TCRdb's D call of TRBD1 is untestable without DNA. The CDR3 has 15 amino acids. Germline-derived CDR1 and CDR2 are SGHTA and FQGTGA. The CDR3 is CASSVSGSSSYEQYF.

This chain joins TRBV15 and TRBJ2-1; TCRdb's D call of TRBD2 is untestable without DNA. Germline CDR1 and CDR2: LNHNV and YYDKDF (reference sequence). CDR3 size: 19 residues. CDR3 sequence reads: CATSSPMGRNGSRGNEQFF.

The chain is built from TRBV28 and TRBJ1-5; the D gene TCRdb calls, TRBD1, cannot be checked with no DNA. Germline-derived CDR1 and CDR2 are MDHEN and SYDVKM. The CDR3 contains 14 residues. The CDR3 here is CASRTGLSNQPQHF.

This rearrangement joins TRBV3-1 to TRBJ2-2. The CDR3 consists of 13 residues. CDR1 LGHDT and CDR2 YNNKEL come from the germline V gene (reference sequence). The CDR3: CASRLISTGELFF.

This sequence joins TRBV7-9 and TRBJ1-1. Per germline, CDR1 SEHNR and CDR2 FQNEAQ (reference sequence). This CDR3 comprises 13 residues. CDR3 protein: CASSASSGTPAFF.

The chain recombines TRBV12-5 with TRBJ1-1. Germline lookup yields CDR1 LGHNT and CDR2 FRNRAP. The CDR3 is 15 residues long. The CDR3 loop is CASGLGAFMNTEAFF.

The chain has TRBV6-6 and TRBJ1-6; the D call of TRBD1 rests on TCRdb alone, since no DNA is present to check it. Germline assignment: CDR1 MNHNY and CDR2 SVGAGI (reference sequence). CDR3 length equals 13 residues. The CDR3: CASSYGGGSPLHF.

This chain uses TRBV12-3 or TRBV12-4 with TRBJ2-5; TCRdb indicates TRBD1, and absent DNA this call remains unverified. This CDR3 region has 12 residues. CDR3 sequence: CASSDRVYAQYF.

The chain carries TRBV20-1 and TRBJ2-3; TCRdb's D call of TRBD2 is untestable without DNA. CDR3 length: 14 amino acids. From germline, CDR1 is DFQATT and CDR2 SNEGSKA (reference sequence). The CDR3 reads CSARSSGRADTQYF.

The rearrangement links TRBV19 to TRBJ2-7; TCRdb designates TRBD1, a call that cannot be tested without DNA. This CDR3 contains 15 residues. Germline V gives CDR1 LNHDA, CDR2 SQIVND (reference sequence). CDR3 amino acids: CASSRDRLGSYEQYF. The full variable domain, in which reference TRBV19 and TRBJ2-7 provide the parts outside the CDR3, is DGGITQSPKYLFRKEGQNVTLSCEQNLNHDAMYWYRQDPGQGLRLIYYSQIVNDFQKGDIAEGYSVSREKKESFPLTVTSAQKNPTAFYLCASSRDRLGSYEQYFGPGTRLTVT.

This rearrangement joins TRBV5-5 to TRBJ2-1; TCRdb calls TRBD1, which cannot be checked without DNA. CDR1 SGHKS and CDR2 YYEKEE come from the germline V gene (reference sequence). This CDR3 region has 15 residues. The CDR3 sequence: CASSLVSGIPNEQFF. The full variable domain, its missing parts supplied by reference TRBV5-5 and TRBJ2-1, is DAGVTQSPTHLIKTRGQQVTLRCSPISGHKSVSWYQQVLGQGPQFIFQYYEKEERGRGNFPDRFSARQFPNYSSELNVNALLLGDSALYLCASSLVSGIPNEQFFGPGTRLTVL.

The rearrangement links TRBV29-1 to TRBJ2-5; TCRdb's assignment of TRBD2 cannot be checked, as there is no DNA. CDR1 SQVTM and CDR2 ANQGSEA come from the germline V gene. The CDR3 spans 14 residues. CDR3 residues: CSVGLADLWETQYF. The full variable domain, in which reference TRBV29-1 and TRBJ2-5 provide the parts outside the CDR3, is SAVISQKPSRDICQRGTSLTIQCQVDSQVTMMFWYRQQPGQSLTLIATANQGSEATYESGFVIDKFPISRPNLTFSTLTVSNMSPEDSSIYLCSVGLADLWETQYFGPGTRLLVL.

This chain connects TRBV9 to TRBJ2-3; TCRdb lists TRBD1, though no DNA is available to test this call. CDR1 SGDLS and CDR2 YYNGEE come from the germline V gene. This CDR3 has 13 residues. The CDR3 reads CATAPHATDTQYF.

The chain couples TRBV2 to TRBJ2-1. Germline V gene sequence: CDR1 SNHLY, CDR2 FYNNEI. The CDR3 is 14 amino acids. The CDR3 reads CASSMAGSRIGQFF.

The chain links TRBV7-6 to TRBJ1-4. The CDR3 contains 15 residues. Per the germline V gene, CDR1 is SGHVS and CDR2 is FNYEAQ. The CDR3 reads CASSLVPEGDEKLFF.

This chain links TRBV11-2 with TRBJ2-2; lacking DNA, the TRBD1 call made by TCRdb goes unchecked. In germline, CDR1 is SGHAT, CDR2 FQNNGV. The CDR3 sequence is 18 residues long. Here the CDR3 reads CASSPAPYRGGVTGELFF.

V usage is TRBV7-2 and J usage is TRBJ1-1; the D call from TCRdb, TRBD1, cannot be confirmed without DNA. Germline V gene data show CDR1 as SGHTA and CDR2 as FQGNSA. This CDR3 spans 15 amino acids. Here the CDR3 reads CASSLVGQVNTEAFF.

This rearrangement joins TRBV19 to TRBJ1-1. Germline V lookup: CDR1 LNHDA, CDR2 SQIVND (reference sequence). The CDR3 has 13 amino acids. The CDR3 protein is CASNGLPESKTFF.

The rearrangement uses TRBV19 and TRBJ2-3; TCRdb proposes TRBD2, but this gene call is untestable without DNA. Germline CDR1 LNHDA, CDR2 SQIVND (reference sequence). The CDR3 totals 14 residues. The CDR3 loop reads CARRLAGHTDTQYF.

V gene TRBV11-2 combines with J gene TRBJ2-3. The germline V gene has CDR1 SGHAT and CDR2 FQNNGV. This CDR3 comprises 14 residues. The chain's CDR3 is CASSLDLGSAAEYF.

The V gene is TRBV12-3 or TRBV12-4, the J gene TRBJ1-2; the D gene TCRdb calls, TRBD1, cannot be checked with no DNA. CDR3 length: 14 amino acids. The CDR3 here is CASSLGGLNYGYTF.

CDR3 in amino acids: CASSLWSGQETQYF. The chain couples TRBV11-2 to TRBJ2-5. Germline CDR1 SGHAT, CDR2 FQNNGV. CDR3 length: 14 amino acids. Full variable domain (missing parts from reference TRBV11-2 and TRBJ2-5): EAGVAQSPRYKIIEKRQSVAFWCNPISGHATLYWYQQILGQGPKLLIQFQNNGVVDDSQLPKDRFSAERLKGVDSTLKIQPAKLEDSAVYLCASSLWSGQETQYFGPGTRLLVL.